A selection of T cell receptor beta chains follows, all from one sample in a study of OX40 agonist ivuxolimab in advanced cancers. Method: immunoSEQ multiplex PCR; TCRdb's copy keeps in-frame clones and lacks some. The sample contains more than 80,000 clones, roughly nine tenths of which appear only once. This material consisted of CD4+ or CD8+ T cells sorted from blood, taken in a trial of the OX40 agonist ivuxolimab. Receptors originate from an adult with an advanced solid tumor such as melanoma, head and neck, liver or kidney cancer. Both conserved end residues are part of each CDR3. Fields, in order: J gene, V gene, clone size, D gene, CDR3 protein, CDR3 DNA. The D gene is left open where the match is weak. Clone sizes are given selectively: once, few, many, or a class where the clone is expanded.

j_call: TRBJ1-1; v_call: TRBV7-3; clone_size: NA; d_call: NA; cdr3_aa: CASSRDNREAFF; cdr3_nt: TGTGCCAGCAGCCGCGACAACAGAGAAGCTTTCTTT
j_call: TRBJ1-1; v_call: TRBV11-2; clone_size: NA; d_call: TRBD1; cdr3_aa: CASSLDATGAVPWDTEAFF; cdr3_nt: TGTGCCAGCAGCTTAGATGCGACAGGGGCTGTCCCATGGGACACTGAAGCTTTCTTT
j_call: TRBJ1-1; v_call: TRBV5-1; clone_size: NA; d_call: NA; cdr3_aa: CASSFSAGVDTEAFF; cdr3_nt: TGCGCCAGCAGCTTCTCCGCAGGGGTAGACACTGAAGCTTTCTTT
j_call: TRBJ1-1; v_call: TRBV5-8; clone_size: NA; d_call: NA; cdr3_aa: CASSRWRGDTEAFF; cdr3_nt: TGTGCCAGCAGCCGATGGAGGGGGGACACTGAAGCTTTCTTT
j_call: TRBJ2-7; v_call: TRBV19; clone_size: NA; d_call: TRBD1; cdr3_aa: CASSAGQGSYEQYF; cdr3_nt: TGTGCCAGTAGTGCTGGACAGGGCTCCTACGAGCAGTACTTC
j_call: TRBJ1-4; v_call: TRBV27; clone_size: NA; d_call: NA; cdr3_aa: CASSLWGPTNEKLFF; cdr3_nt: TGTGCCAGCAGTTTATGGGGCCCAACTAATGAAAAACTGTTTTTT
j_call: TRBJ1-1; v_call: TRBV19; clone_size: NA; d_call: NA; cdr3_aa: CASSKSGRNTEAFF; cdr3_nt: TGTGCCAGTAGTAAGTCGGGGAGGAACACTGAAGCTTTCTTT
j_call: TRBJ2-1; v_call: TRBV27; clone_size: NA; d_call: TRBD2; cdr3_aa: CASSFSPGTTSSDEQFF; cdr3_nt: TGTGCCAGCAGTTTTAGTCCGGGAACGACTAGCTCCGATGAGCAGTTCTTC
j_call: TRBJ2-7; v_call: TRBV2; clone_size: NA; d_call: NA; cdr3_aa: CASSIRNF; cdr3_nt: TGTGCCAGCAGTATACGGAACTTC
j_call: TRBJ2-1; v_call: TRBV27; clone_size: NA; d_call: NA; cdr3_aa: CASSLLGQQFF; cdr3_nt: TGTGCCAGCAGTCTCTTAGGTCAGCAGTTCTTC
j_call: TRBJ2-3; v_call: TRBV7-7; clone_size: NA; d_call: TRBD2; cdr3_aa: CASASGSSDTQYF; cdr3_nt: TGTGCTAGCGCTAGCGGGAGTTCAGATACGCAGTATTTT
j_call: TRBJ2-1; v_call: TRBV9; clone_size: NA; d_call: TRBD1; cdr3_aa: CASSSGTVTYEQFF; cdr3_nt: TGTGCCAGCAGCTCCGGGACAGTTACCTATGAGCAGTTCTTC
j_call: TRBJ2-7; v_call: TRBV4-2; clone_size: NA; d_call: NA; cdr3_aa: CASSPSQYEQYF; cdr3_nt: TGTGCCAGCAGCCCAAGCCAATACGAGCAGTACTTC
j_call: TRBJ2-3; v_call: TRBV6-6; clone_size: NA; d_call: NA; cdr3_aa: CASSYLGTSTDTQYF; cdr3_nt: TGTGCCAGCAGTTACTTGGGAACCAGCACAGATACGCAGTATTTT
j_call: TRBJ2-3; v_call: TRBV5-1; clone_size: NA; d_call: NA; cdr3_aa: CASSLTSPPDTQYF; cdr3_nt: TGCGCCAGCAGCTTGACCTCCCCTCCAGATACGCAGTATTTT
j_call: TRBJ2-2; v_call: TRBV10-3; clone_size: NA; d_call: NA; cdr3_aa: CAISEEGPGTGELFF; cdr3_nt: TGTGCCATCAGTGAGGAAGGGCCCGGCACCGGGGAGCTGTTTTTT
j_call: TRBJ1-1; v_call: TRBV28; clone_size: NA; d_call: NA; cdr3_aa: CASRPTAIGTEAFF; cdr3_nt: TGTGCCAGCAGACCGACAGCAATTGGTACTGAAGCTTTCTTT
j_call: TRBJ2-7; v_call: TRBV6-5; clone_size: NA; d_call: TRBD2; cdr3_aa: CASSRTSGTYEQYF; cdr3_nt: TGTGCCAGCAGTCGGACTAGCGGTACCTACGAGCAGTACTTC
j_call: TRBJ1-1; v_call: TRBV5-5; clone_size: NA; d_call: NA; cdr3_aa: CASSFIEGTEAFF; cdr3_nt: TGTGCCAGCAGCTTTATCGAGGGCACTGAAGCTTTCTTT
j_call: TRBJ2-2; v_call: TRBV6-5; clone_size: NA; d_call: NA; cdr3_aa: CASSYSARVDTGELFF; cdr3_nt: TGTGCCAGCAGTTACTCCGCTAGGGTAGACACCGGGGAGCTGTTTTTT
j_call: TRBJ2-1; v_call: TRBV5-6; clone_size: NA; d_call: TRBD2; cdr3_aa: CASSSLAGGRYNEQFF; cdr3_nt: TGTGCCAGCAGCTCCCTAGCGGGAGGGAGATACAATGAGCAGTTCTTC
j_call: TRBJ2-3; v_call: TRBV5-1; clone_size: NA; d_call: NA; cdr3_aa: CASRRRASGTDTQYF; cdr3_nt: TGCGCCAGCAGAAGGCGGGCTAGCGGCACAGATACGCAGTATTTT
j_call: TRBJ1-1; v_call: TRBV10-3; clone_size: NA; d_call: NA; cdr3_aa: CAISERMGTEAFF; cdr3_nt: TGTGCCATCAGTGAAAGGATGGGCACTGAAGCTTTCTTT
j_call: TRBJ2-1; v_call: TRBV29-1; clone_size: once; d_call: TRBD2; cdr3_aa: CSVEPLTSGDNEQFF; cdr3_nt: TGCAGCGTTGAACCCTTGACTAGCGGTGACAATGAGCAGTTCTTC
j_call: TRBJ2-1; v_call: TRBV28; clone_size: NA; d_call: NA; cdr3_aa: CASKVYNEQFF; cdr3_nt: TGTGCCAGCAAGGTATATAATGAGCAGTTCTTC
j_call: TRBJ2-2; v_call: TRBV7-9; clone_size: NA; d_call: TRBD2; cdr3_aa: CASSLGLAGNTGELFF; cdr3_nt: TGTGCCAGCAGCTTGGGACTAGCGGGGAACACCGGGGAGCTGTTTTTT
j_call: TRBJ2-7; v_call: TRBV19; clone_size: few; d_call: NA; cdr3_aa: CASSVQGRYEQYF; cdr3_nt: TGTGCCAGTAGCGTACAGGGACGCTACGAGCAGTACTTC